Below are 22 T cell receptor beta chains sequenced from a single sample in a study of blood T cell repertoires in COVID-19. Sequencing used immunoSEQ multiplex PCR; TCRdb keeps in-frame clones, though not all of them. The table lists approximately 240,000 clones, roughly 82% of them singletons. The specimen was peripheral blood. These receptors were obtained from a woman of 80 years or more with active or convalescent COVID-19.

The rearrangement links TRBV2 to TRBJ2-5; the match to TRBD2 covers 7 bases. V gave up 7 bases and J gave up 5 bases; unmatched junction bases: 4. The CDR3 has 12 amino acids. The germline V gene has CDR1 SNHLY and CDR2 FYNNEI. CDR3 in amino acids: CASNRLAETQYF. For the CDR3, the DNA is TGTGCCAGCAATCGACTAGCCGAGACCCAGTACTTC.

This clone appeared a few times. J is TRBJ2-1 and V is TRBV11-2, with D hard to call. The germline CDR1 and CDR2 sequences are SGHAT and FQNNGV. The CDR3 is 15 amino acids. V lost 1 base and J lost 0, with 7 bases in between. The CDR3: CASSLAPSSYNEQFF. In DNA, the CDR3 is TGTGCCAGCAGCTTAGCCCCTAGCTCCTACAATGAGCAGTTCTTC.

Only a few counts were recorded for this clone. The gene calls are TRBV9 and TRBJ1-6, with 7 bases fitting TRBD1. Germline V gene sequence: CDR1 SGDLS, CDR2 YYNGEE. Losses at the gene ends were 4 bases for V and 4 bases for J; bases not matched to a gene: 8. The length of the CDR3 is 16 residues. The CDR3 protein is CASSQGGRAYNSPLHF. For the CDR3, the DNA is TGTGCCAGCAGCCAGGGGGGACGGGCGTATAATTCACCCCTCCACTTT.

The rearrangement joins TRBV7-8 to TRBJ2-7; D may be TRBD2 (7 bases). V lost 0 bases to trimming and J lost 6 bases, with 15 bases between them. The length of the CDR3 is 15 residues. Per the germline V gene, CDR1 is SGHVS and CDR2 is FQNEAQ. The CDR3 DNA reads TGTGCCAGCAGCTTAGCAAGGGGAGGGGGGATCGAGCAGTACTTC. This translates into CASSLARGGGIEQYF.

V and J are TRBV27 and TRBJ1-1, with D maybe TRBD1 (5 bases). The CDR3 contains 14 residues. V lost 5 bases and J 1 base, leaving 11 bases between the germline ends. Looked up from germline, CDR1 is MNHEY and CDR2 is SMNVEV (reference sequence). This CDR3 reads CASSPLDKNTEAFF. CDR3 DNA sequence: TGTGCCAGCAGTCCCCTGGACAAGAACACTGAAGCTTTCTTT.

This rearrangement joins TRBV5-1 to TRBJ2-7; D is unclear. Trimming stripped 4 bases from V and 2 bases from J, with 13 bases between. From germline, CDR1 is SGHRS and CDR2 YFSETQ. CDR3 length equals 14 residues. CDR3 DNA: TGCGCCAGCAGCCTAGTGGGTCAGACCTACGAGCAGTACTTC. This translates into CASSLVGQTYEQYF.

This clone was observed once. This rearrangement joins TRBV2 to TRBJ2-5; D is possibly TRBD1 (6 bases). Per germline, CDR1 SNHLY and CDR2 FYNNEI. This CDR3 has 14 residues. Trimming took 7 bases from V and 5 from J, leaving 17 bases between them. CDR3 protein: CASNGQLRRETQYF. Here the CDR3 DNA reads TGTGCCAGCAATGGACAGCTTCGGAGGGAGACCCAGTACTTC.

The V gene is TRBV6-4, the J gene TRBJ1-2; tentatively, D is TRBD1 (5 bases). The CDR3 sequence is 16 residues long. With 4 bases removed from V and 4 bases from J, the gap between germline ends came to 19 bases. Germline V gene lookup returns CDR1 MRHNA and CDR2 SNTAGT. CDR3 sequence reads: CASSAPGPGTVYGYTF. CDR3 nucleotide sequence: TGTGCCAGCAGTGCTCCAGGACCAGGGACTGTCTATGGCTACACCTTC.

This clone is a singleton in its sample. This chain links TRBV5-4 with TRBJ2-7; 8 nucleotides line up with TRBD2. In germline, CDR1 is SGHNT, CDR2 YYREEE (reference sequence). The CDR3 is made up of 15 amino acids. Trimming at V came to 2 bases and at J to 0 bases, leaving 4 bases not matched to a gene. CDR3 residues: CASSFTSGNSYEQYF. CDR3 coding DNA: TGTGCCAGCAGCTTTACTAGCGGTAACTCCTACGAGCAGTACTTC.

The J gene is TRBJ1-3, the V gene TRBV5-5; no definite D call. V gave up 0 bases and J gave up 3 bases, with 10 bases separating them. Germline CDR1 is SGHKS and CDR2 is YYEKEE (reference sequence). This CDR3 has 15 residues. Written as DNA, the CDR3 is TGTGCCAGCAGCTTGGAGGCCGGAGGTGGAAACACCATATATTTT. Amino acids: CASSLEAGGGNTIYF.

The V and J genes are TRBV3-1 (or the pseudogene TRBV3-2) and TRBJ2-1; 10 nucleotides line up with TRBD2. Germline V lookup: CDR1 LGHDT, CDR2 YNNKEL (reference sequence). V lost 4 bases, J lost 3 bases, and 12 bases stayed unmatched. The CDR3 extends over 18 amino acids. The CDR3 nucleotides read TGTGCCAGCAGCCCAGCAAACCAAGCGGGGGGGTACTACAATGAGCAGTTCTTC. Protein product: CASSPANQAGGYYNEQFF.

The J gene is TRBJ2-7, the V gene TRBV7-2; D is ambiguous. CDR1 and CDR2 from the germline V gene are SGHTA and FQGNSA. Trimming cost V 2 bases and J 0 bases, with 8 bases left between them. The CDR3 sequence is 14 residues long. CDR3 amino acids: CASSLKARSYEQYF. The DNA for the CDR3 is TGTGCCAGCAGCTTAAAAGCCCGCTCCTACGAGCAGTACTTC.

The count of this clone is one. The gene calls are TRBV9 and TRBJ1-2; possible D gene TRBD1, 6 bases. Trimming took 4 bases from V and 8 from J, leaving 15 bases between them. This CDR3 spans 13 amino acids. Germline lookup yields CDR1 SGDLS and CDR2 YYNGEE. CDR3 bases: TGTGCCAGCAGCTACAGGGTTGCCAGAGGCTACACCTTC. As protein: CASSYRVARGYTF.

The rearrangement joins TRBV24-1 to TRBJ1-1; 7 positions match TRBD1. Germline lookup yields CDR1 KGHDR and CDR2 SFDVKD. V was clipped by 5 bases and J by 8 bases; unmatched bases: 4. The length of the CDR3 is 12 residues. CDR3 residues: CATSATTGEAFF. CDR3 sequence (DNA): TGTGCCACCAGTGCTACGACAGGGGAAGCTTTCTTT.

The V and J genes are TRBV19 and TRBJ2-4, with TRBD1 identical over 9 bases. V gave up 6 bases and J gave up 6 bases; unmatched junction bases: 6. Germline V gene lookup returns CDR1 LNHDA and CDR2 SQIVND (reference sequence). The CDR3 has 14 amino acids. As DNA, the CDR3 is TGTGCCAGTAGCCCGGGACAGGGCCTAAACATTCAGTACTTC. Translation gives CASSPGQGLNIQYF.

CDR3 protein: CAWTLFHRDRSTYGYTF. CDR3 bases: TGTGCCTGGACACTCTTCCACCGGGACAGGAGCACCTATGGCTACACCTTC. This sequence joins TRBV30 and TRBJ1-2; 8 bases line up with TRBD1. This CDR3 region has 17 residues. V was clipped by 4 bases and J by 4 bases; unmatched bases: 17. Germline V gene data show CDR1 as GTSNPN and CDR2 as SVGIG (reference sequence).

This rearrangement joins TRBV5-4 to TRBJ2-3; 11 bases map to TRBD2. The CDR3 contains 17 residues. From germline, CDR1 is SGHNT and CDR2 YYREEE (reference sequence). V lost 2 bases and J lost 6; bases outside the gene matches: 11. Here the CDR3 reads CASSFRLAGTAGDTQYF. In DNA, the CDR3 is TGTGCCAGCAGCTTTCGACTAGCGGGGACCGCAGGGGATACGCAGTATTTT.

The chain links TRBV7-9 to TRBJ1-2; a possible D gene is TRBD1 (6 bases). Trimming left V 4 bases short and J 4 bases short, with 7 bases between. CDR1 and CDR2 (germline): SEHNR, FQNEAQ (reference sequence). This CDR3 spans 12 amino acids. The CDR3 is CASSSDSYGYTF. The CDR3 DNA sequence: TGTGCCAGCAGCTCGGACAGCTATGGCTACACCTTC.

This clone showed up just once. The V and J genes are TRBV3-1 (or the pseudogene TRBV3-2) and TRBJ1-2; the match to TRBD1 covers 7 bases. Germline loops: CDR1 LGHDT, CDR2 YNNKEL (reference sequence). The ends lost 4 bases at V and 1 base at J; junction bases unmatched: 12. There are 17 residues in the CDR3. The CDR3 DNA follows: TGTGCCAGCAGCCCACCGTCCGGGACAGCAGATAACTATGGCTACACCTTC. This sequence encodes CASSPPSGTADNYGYTF.

This clone appeared a few times. J is TRBJ1-5 and V is TRBV21-1; TRBD1 was called by the table and not checked on the DNA. TRBV21-1 is a known pseudogene. This CDR3 is built from 22 residues. The CDR3 sequence: CASSKRRDRDRGFRVGNQPQHF. The CDR3 nucleotides are TGTGCCAGCAGCAAAAGAAGGGACCGGGACAGGGGATTTCGAGTAGGCAATCAGCCCCAGCATTTT.

This chain links TRBV5-1 with TRBJ2-5, with TRBD1 as a possible D gene (6 bases). Trimming pared 2 bases from V and 2 bases from J, leaving 13 bases between. Germline V gene data show CDR1 as SGHRS and CDR2 as YFSETQ. CDR3 length equals 15 residues. In nucleotides, the CDR3 is TGCGCCAGCAGCTTAGGTTTCGACAGGCAAGAGACCCAGTACTTC. Amino acid sequence: CASSLGFDRQETQYF.

This sequence joins TRBV5-4 and TRBJ1-2, with 7 nucleotides matching TRBD1. The V segment lost 2 bases and the J segment 8 bases; nucleotides outside the gene matches: 9. Germline-derived CDR1 and CDR2 are SGHNT and YYREEE (reference sequence). The CDR3 is made up of 14 amino acids. CDR3 in DNA: TGTGCCAGCAGCTTCACAGGGGCCGGCCGGGGCTACACCTTC. Translation gives CASSFTGAGRGYTF. Full variable domain (outside the CDR3, taken from reference TRBV5-4 and TRBJ1-2): ETGVTQSPTHLIKTRGQQVTLRCSSQSGHNTVSWYQQALGQGPQFIFQYYREEENGRGNFPPRFSGLQFPNYSSELNVNALELDDSALYLCASSFTGAGRGYTFGSGTRLTVV.